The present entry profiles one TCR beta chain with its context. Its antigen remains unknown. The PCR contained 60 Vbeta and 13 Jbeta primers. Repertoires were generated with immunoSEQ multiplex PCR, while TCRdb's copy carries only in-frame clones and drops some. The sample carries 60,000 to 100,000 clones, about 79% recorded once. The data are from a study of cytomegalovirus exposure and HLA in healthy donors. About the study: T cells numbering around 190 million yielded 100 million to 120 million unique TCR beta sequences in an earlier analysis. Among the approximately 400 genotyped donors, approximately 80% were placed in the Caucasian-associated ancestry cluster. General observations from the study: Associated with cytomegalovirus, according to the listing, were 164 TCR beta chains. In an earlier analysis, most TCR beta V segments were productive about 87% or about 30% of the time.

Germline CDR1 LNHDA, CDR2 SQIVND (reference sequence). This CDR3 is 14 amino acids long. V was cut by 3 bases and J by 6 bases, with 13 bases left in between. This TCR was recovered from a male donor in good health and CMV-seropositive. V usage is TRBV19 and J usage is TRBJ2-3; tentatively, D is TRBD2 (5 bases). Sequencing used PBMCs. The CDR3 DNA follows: TGTGCCAGTAGTATCTGGGCAGGCGGGGATACGCAGTATTTT. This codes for CASSIWAGGDTQYF.